This entry lists 9 T cell receptor beta chains sequenced from one sample in a study of regulatory T cells in long-lasting Graves disease. The TCR beta library used iRepertoire HTBI primers with Arm-PCR amplification of CDR3. MiXCR, applied by TCRdb to the multiplex PCR reads, yields one record per CDR3 protein. This table has more than 350,000 distinct CDR3 sequences, 14% to 15% appearing once. Documented time point: newly diagnosed GD, antithyroid drugs for less than 3 months. The TCR library was made from RNA that had been extracted from PBMCs in TRIzol. These data were likewise used in another study, on T cells in Graves' hyperthyroidism and ophthalmopathy.

The sequenced sample was peripheral blood mononuclear cells (PBMCs), obtained at new diagnosis, from a patient treated with antithyroid drugs. All receptors derive from a young woman with Graves disease.

This clonotype was picked up many times. The chain carries TRBV28 and TRBJ2-7, with unresolved D. V gave up 6 bases and J gave up 0 bases, with 6 bases separating them. CDR1 is MDHEN and CDR2 is SYDVKM in the germline V gene. The CDR3 sequence is 12 residues long. The CDR3 DNA reads as TGTGCCAGCAGCCGGGTCTCCTACGAGCAGTACTTC. Its translation is CASSRVSYEQYF.

This clonotype was detected ten times or more. The chain joins TRBV7-9 to TRBJ2-7; 7 nucleotides agree with TRBD1. The CDR3 runs to 14 residues. Trimming removed 5 bases from V and 0 bases from J; junction bases left unmatched: 4. Per germline, CDR1 SEHNR and CDR2 FQNEAQ (reference sequence). CDR3 sequence: CASSPDRNSYEQYF. The CDR3 coding sequence is TGTGCCAGCAGCCCGGACAGGAACTCCTACGAGCAGTACTTC.

The table lists this clonotype with many counts. The chain carries TRBV14 and TRBJ2-3; D not certain. The CDR3 covers 18 residues. Trimming pared 2 bases from V and 2 bases from J, leaving 20 bases between. Germline assignment: CDR1 SGHDN and CDR2 FVKESK. The CDR3 here is CASSQINLQLPLTDTQYF. CDR3 sequence (DNA): TGTGCCAGCAGCCAAATCAACCTACAACTACCCCTCACAGATACGCAGTATTTT.

This clonotype was seen repeatedly, ten times or more. The chain joins TRBV5-1 to TRBJ1-2; D is unresolved. The germline gives CDR1 SGHRS, CDR2 YFSETQ. CDR3 length: 14 amino acids. Trimming left V 4 bases short and J 7 bases short, with 17 bases between. CDR3 sequence (DNA): TGCGCCAGCAGCGTGGATGGGCTGGCCTTTGGCTACACCTTC. Translation gives CASSVDGLAFGYTF.

The chain employs TRBV28 and TRBJ2-7; 7 bases fit TRBD1. The CDR3 runs to 14 residues. V was pared by 5 bases and J by 3 bases, with 7 bases of the junction left unmatched. Per the germline V gene, CDR1 is MDHEN and CDR2 is SYDVKM. The CDR3 spells CASSIGTASYEQYF. Written as DNA, the CDR3 is TGTGCCAGCAGTATCGGGACAGCCAGCTACGAGCAGTACTTC.

The V gene is TRBV6-1, the J gene TRBJ2-2, with TRBD1 matching over 8 bases. From germline, CDR1 is MNHNS and CDR2 SASEGT. The length of the CDR3 is 14 residues. The junction had 6 bases not matched to a gene; V was cut back by 7 bases and J by 5 bases. CDR3 in DNA: TGTGCCAGCATTCCCAGGGGGCAGACCGGGGAGCTGTTTTTT. This sequence encodes CASIPRGQTGELFF.

This clonotype was seen at least ten times. The J gene is TRBJ2-7, the V gene TRBV3-1, with 10 bases identical to TRBD2. The CDR3 is 16 amino acids. In germline, CDR1 is LGHDT, CDR2 YNNKEL (reference sequence). With V trimmed by 3 bases and J by 2 bases, 7 bases remained unmatched. The CDR3 DNA reads TGTGCCAGCAGCCATAAAGCGGGAGGGAATCCCTACGAGCAGTACTTC. Its translation is CASSHKAGGNPYEQYF.

In its sample, this clonotype was seen a few times. The CDR3 DNA reads TGCAGTGCCCGAGTAGCGGGAGATTTTTACGAGCAGTACTTC. This translates into CSARVAGDFYEQYF. The rearrangement joins TRBV20-1 to TRBJ2-7, with 9 nucleotides matching TRBD2. The V gene end was trimmed by 6 bases and the J gene end by 4 bases; junction bases not matched to a gene: 10. Germline values: CDR1 DFQATT, CDR2 SNEGSKA (reference sequence). The CDR3 has 14 amino acids.

This clonotype was recorded many times. The gene calls are TRBV11-3 and TRBJ2-3; D not certain. This CDR3 region has 14 residues. V was shortened by 0 bases and J by 3 bases, with 7 bases between the two germline ends. Germline CDR1 SGHNT, CDR2 YENEEA. The CDR3 region has the DNA TGTGCCAGCAGCTTAGAGGCCCGGACAGATACGCAGTATTTT. Encoded protein: CASSLEARTDTQYF.